This is a list of T cell receptor beta chains from one sample in a study of T-cell reconstitution after alpha-beta-depleted transplantation in children. TCRdb ran MiXCR on the PCR reads and lists one entry per CDR3 protein. The sample consists of around 380,000 distinct CDR3 sequences, around 9.9% of them appearing once. The sequences come from PBMCs from the stem cell graft donor, collected from the stem cell graft. These receptors were obtained from a human donor who donated a stem cell graft to a child with acute myeloid leukemia. CDR3s include the opening cysteine and the closing phenylalanine or tryptophan. Fields, in order: D gene, clone size, V gene, J gene, CDR3 protein, CDR3 DNA. D genes are given only for firm matches. A row's size may be missing; if present it is once, few, many or a size class.

TRBD2	NA	TRBV5-1	TRBJ2-2	CASSLFLAANTGELFF	TGCGCCAGCAGCTTGTTCCTAGCGGCTAACACCGGGGAGCTGTTTTTT
TRBD2	few	TRBV20-1	TRBJ2-5	CSARPGTSMETQYF	TGCAGTGCTAGACCCGGGACTAGCATGGAGACCCAGTACTTC
TRBD1	few	TRBV11-2	TRBJ2-6	CASSFLFKDRGSGANVLTF	TGTGCCAGCAGCTTCCTCTTCAAGGACAGGGGGTCTGGGGCCAACGTCCTGACTTTC
NA	NA	TRBV15	TRBJ2-7	CATSSRIAGYGYEQYF	TGTGCCACCAGCTCACGTATCGCAGGGTACGGTTACGAGCAGTACTTC
TRBD2	NA	TRBV4-3	TRBJ2-5	CASSQSTSGSSQTQYF	TGCGCCAGCAGCCAGTCGACTAGCGGGAGCAGTCAGACCCAGTACTTC
TRBD1	few	TRBV19	TRBJ2-1	CASSIEATGEHEQFF	TGTGCCAGTAGTATAGAGGCGACAGGGGAGCATGAGCAGTTCTTC
TRBD2	few	TRBV20-1	TRBJ2-5	CSVTPATSGLQETQYF	TGCAGTGTCACACCTGCGACTAGCGGGCTACAAGAGACCCAGTACTTC
TRBD2	few	TRBV5-6	TRBJ2-3	CASSSGTSGRAFTQYF	TGTGCCAGCAGCTCCGGGACTAGCGGGAGGGCCTTTACGCAGTATTTT
NA	many	TRBV29-1	TRBJ1-1	CSVEVGRHRNTEAFF	TGCAGCGTTGAAGTAGGAAGACATCGGAACACTGAAGCTTTCTTT
NA	NA	TRBV12-3/TRBV12-4	TRBJ2-3	CASSHSVYTDTQYF	TGTGCCAGCAGTCATAGTGTCTACACAGATACGCAGTATTTT
TRBD2	few	TRBV29-1	TRBJ2-1	CSVKGLAGVGFSYNEQFF	TGCAGCGTCAAGGGACTAGCGGGAGTTGGTTTCTCCTACAATGAGCAGTTCTTC
NA	NA	TRBV5-6	TRBJ1-1	CASTRIKDTEAFF	TGTGCCAGCACTCGGATTAAGGACACTGAAGCTTTCTTT
NA	few	TRBV12-3/TRBV12-4	TRBJ2-7	CASTLLGGSHPEQYF	TGTGCCAGCACCCTGTTGGGCGGTTCCCACCCCGAGCAGTACTTC
NA	many	TRBV12-3/TRBV12-4	TRBJ1-4	CASSFQGRGEKLFF	TGTGCCAGCAGTTTCCAGGGGCGCGGGGAAAAACTGTTTTTT
NA	few	TRBV12-3/TRBV12-4	TRBJ1-2	CASTRRDGSFYGYTF	TGTGCCAGCACCCGACGGGACGGGAGCTTCTATGGCTACACCTTC
NA	NA	TRBV5-1	TRBJ1-5	CASSSGDGNQPQHF	TGCGCCAGCAGCTCCGGGGATGGCAATCAGCCCCAGCATTTT
TRBD2	NA	TRBV4-1	TRBJ2-1	CASSQDGGLAGGEQFF	TGCGCCAGCAGCCAAGATGGGGGACTAGCGGGGGGTGAGCAGTTCTTC
NA	few	TRBV10-3	TRBJ1-1	CAIKIGPTEAFF	TGTGCCATCAAGATAGGTCCTACTGAAGCTTTCTTT
NA	NA	TRBV29-1	TRBJ2-3	CSVKLTDTQYF	TGCAGCGTCAAGTTAACAGATACGCAGTATTTT
NA	few	TRBV12-3/TRBV12-4	TRBJ1-4	CASSLGQNNEKLFF	TGTGCCAGCAGTCTAGGACAGAATAATGAAAAACTGTTTTTT
TRBD2	NA	TRBV27	TRBJ2-1	CASGLAGALDNEQFF	TGTGCCAGCGGATTAGCGGGAGCTTTAGACAATGAGCAGTTCTTC
TRBD2	NA	TRBV20-1	TRBJ2-1	CSARGWDGTTGVEQFF	TGCAGTGCTAGAGGTTGGGACGGGACTACGGGGGTGGAGCAGTTCTTC
NA	few	TRBV12-5	TRBJ2-1	CASGLVGGANNEQFF	TGTGCTAGTGGTTTAGTGGGGGGCGCGAACAATGAGCAGTTCTTC
NA	few	TRBV12-3/TRBV12-4	TRBJ1-2	CASKKAANYGYTF	TGTGCCAGCAAAAAAGCCGCTAACTATGGCTACACCTTC
TRBD2	few	TRBV5-6	TRBJ2-3	CASSLERGYTDTQYF	TGTGCCAGCAGCCTCGAGCGGGGGTACACAGATACGCAGTATTTT
TRBD2	few	TRBV12-3/TRBV12-4	TRBJ2-1	CASSILAGDPDEQFF	TGTGCCAGCAGTATACTAGCGGGAGACCCCGATGAGCAGTTCTTC
TRBD1	many	TRBV6-5	TRBJ1-5	CASTSGQGHSNQPQHF	TGTGCCAGCACTTCGGGACAGGGGCATAGCAATCAGCCCCAGCATTTT
NA	many	TRBV18	TRBJ2-7	CASSPPVGAGEQYF	TGTGCCAGCTCACCACCGGTAGGGGCCGGCGAGCAGTACTTC
NA	NA	TRBV25-1	TRBJ2-1	CASSEGLPAYNEQFF	TGTGCCAGCAGTGAAGGGCTACCCGCCTACAATGAGCAGTTCTTC
NA	NA	TRBV30	TRBJ1-1	CAWSVLTGLEAFF	TGTGCCTGGAGTGTTTTAACAGGCCTCGAAGCTTTCTTT
TRBD1	few	TRBV7-9	TRBJ2-7	CASSFGTGPYEQYF	TGTGCCAGCAGCTTCGGGACAGGGCCCTACGAGCAGTACTTC
TRBD1	few	TRBV12-3/TRBV12-4	TRBJ1-5	CASTPTGGRNQPQHF	TGTGCCAGCACCCCGACAGGGGGACGCAATCAGCCCCAGCATTTT
TRBD1	few	TRBV10-3	TRBJ2-7	CAISPGTGAGVGEQYF	TGTGCCATCAGTCCCGGGACAGGGGCCGGGGTAGGTGAGCAGTACTTC
NA	few	TRBV12-3/TRBV12-4	TRBJ1-3	CASSFWLNSGNTIYF	TGTGCCAGCAGTTTCTGGCTGAACTCTGGAAACACCATATATTTT
NA	few	TRBV6-6	TRBJ1-1	CAVGILNTEAFF	TGTGCCGTGGGAATTCTTAACACTGAAGCTTTCTTT
NA	many	TRBV7-2	TRBJ1-3	CASSQRQAGGNTIYF	TGTGCCAGCAGCCAACGACAGGCTGGTGGAAACACCATATATTTT
TRBD2	NA	TRBV15	TRBJ2-3	CATSRGTVAGGLWTTDTQYF	TGTGCCACCAGCAGAGGAACAGTAGCGGGGGGCCTGTGGACCACAGATACGCAGTATTTT
TRBD2	few	TRBV20-1	TRBJ2-7	CSASSGRGYEQYF	TGCAGTGCTAGTAGCGGGAGGGGCTACGAGCAGTACTTC
NA	NA	TRBV7-6	TRBJ1-1	CASSPGGRVSTEAFF	TGTGCCAGCAGTCCTGGGGGCCGGGTAAGCACTGAAGCTTTCTTT
NA	NA	TRBV7-2	TRBJ2-3	CASSRRDTQYF	TGTGCCAGCAGCCGTCGGGATACGCAGTATTTT
NA	few	TRBV20-1	TRBJ2-3	CSAREGSRITDTQYF	TGCAGTGCTAGGGAGGGTAGTCGAATCACAGATACGCAGTATTTT
TRBD2	NA	TRBV20-1	TRBJ2-1	CSAKTSRVLLREQFF	TGCAGTGCTAAGACTAGCAGAGTTCTATTAAGGGAGCAGTTCTTC
NA	NA	TRBV25-1	TRBJ2-5	CASSEWRGTVETQYF	TGTGCCAGCAGTGAATGGAGGGGTACAGTCGAGACCCAGTACTTC
NA	few	TRBV29-1	TRBJ2-3	CSVVGLSLTDTQYF	TGCAGCGTTGTCGGACTTTCCCTCACAGATACGCAGTATTTT
NA	NA	TRBV29-1	TRBJ2-3	CSVEVGGVTDTQYF	TGCAGCGTTGAAGTTGGCGGGGTCACAGATACGCAGTATTTT
TRBD1	NA	TRBV19	TRBJ2-5	CASTQGDGVNQETQYF	TGTGCCAGTACCCAGGGGGACGGAGTTAATCAAGAGACCCAGTACTTC
TRBD1	many	TRBV20-1	TRBJ1-3	CSANSDRGLSGNTIYF	TGCAGTGCCAACTCGGACAGGGGATTAAGTGGAAACACCATATATTTT
NA	NA	TRBV20-1	TRBJ2-7	CSASRQVSYEQYF	TGCAGTGCTAGTAGGCAGGTTTCCTACGAGCAGTACTTC
NA	few	TRBV11-2	TRBJ1-1	CASSPVKLENTEAFF	TGTGCCAGCAGCCCCGTCAAACTGGAGAACACTGAAGCTTTCTTT
TRBD2	NA	TRBV11-1	TRBJ2-1	CASSLLGTSGGAGSYNEQFF	TGTGCCAGCAGCCTCCTTGGGACTAGCGGGGGGGCCGGTTCCTACAATGAGCAGTTCTTC
NA	many	TRBV5-1	TRBJ1-5	CASSLGVGNQPQHF	TGTGCCAGCAGCTTAGGGGTTGGGAATCAGCCCCAGCATTTT